This T cell receptor (beta chain) is drawn from a study of blood T cells in healthy people across ages. Study-wide results and limits: Long-lived and aged donors differed, with more naive CD4+ cells and higher diversity in the long-lived. Changes seen in expanded clonotypes were possibly confounded by donor CMV status left unknown.

Per individual sample, total RNA of at least 5.5 micrograms was extracted. This clonotype has only a few counts. Its target is unknown. A second PCR of about 7 to 12 cycles used a sample-barcoded 5' primer and a J-beta primer mix. CDR3-containing paired-end reads numbered at least 3 million in each sample. MiXCR was run by TCRdb on the 5' RACE reads, yielding one entry per CDR3 protein. The table records 550,000 to 750,000 distinct CDR3 sequences, 20% to 25% of them present only once. Germline CDR1 reads SGHAT; CDR2 reads FQNNGV. The CDR3 totals 17 residues. The junction had 7 bases not matched to a gene; V was cut back by 1 base and J by 2 bases.

Sequenced: blood. The clonotype was recovered from a man aged 65 to 79 in good health. The chain carries TRBV11-2 and TRBJ2-5, with 10 bases that match TRBD2. Here the CDR3 DNA reads TGTGCCAGCAGCTTAGGACTGCTGGGACTAGCGCAAGAGACCCAGTACTTC. This encodes CASSLGLLGLAQETQYF.